The 9 T cell receptor beta chains given below trace back to one sample, sequenced in a study of technical replicates of blood from several donors. TCRdb's copy holds only in-frame clones and misses some; the assay was immunoSEQ multiplex PCR. This table has approximately 74,000 clones, about 98% appearing once. The source material was T cells isolated from PBMCs. These receptors were collected from a human donor in good health.

V is TRBV6-5 and J is TRBJ1-2, with D unclear. The CDR3 length is 15 residues. Trimming removed 6 bases from V and 7 bases from J, with 21 bases in between. Germline V CDR1 and CDR2: MNHEY, SVGAGI. The chain's CDR3 is CASSPLLSGRTGYTF. CDR3 in DNA: TGTGCCAGCAGCCCTTTATTGTCGGGGAGGACTGGCTACACCTTC.

The gene calls are TRBV5-1 and TRBJ1-1; D gene ambiguous. The CDR3 spans 13 residues. Looked up from germline, CDR1 is SGHRS and CDR2 is YFSETQ. Trimming removed 2 bases from V and 1 base from J, with 6 bases in between. The CDR3, as DNA: TGCGCCAGCAGCTTCACAGAGAACACTGAAGCTTTCTTT. Amino acids: CASSFTENTEAFF.

The chain has TRBV7-2 and TRBJ2-1; 9 nucleotides match TRBD1. The germline gives CDR1 SGHTA, CDR2 FQGNSA. The CDR3 spans 15 residues. Trimming at V came to 4 bases and at J to 9 bases, leaving 10 bases not matched to a gene. The CDR3 region has the DNA TGTGCCAGCAGCTCTTCCGGGACAGGGAAACTTGAGCAGTTCTTC. Its protein is CASSSSGTGKLEQFF.

The chain combines TRBV28 with TRBJ1-1, with D perhaps matching TRBD1 (6 bases). V lost 2 bases and J 10 bases, leaving 20 bases between the germline ends. The CDR3 has 15 amino acids. Germline V gives CDR1 MDHEN, CDR2 SYDVKM. The CDR3 spells CASSLTGGALVVAFF. As DNA, the CDR3 is TGTGCCAGCAGTTTAACCGGGGGGGCGCTTGTAGTAGCTTTCTTT.

The rearrangement joins TRBV14 to TRBJ1-1; D remains ambiguous. Germline lookup yields CDR1 SGHDN and CDR2 FVKESK. There are 13 residues in the CDR3. V was clipped by 4 bases and J by 1 base, with 7 bases between them. The CDR3, as DNA: TGTGCCAGCAGCCTAGTGTCGAACACTGAAGCTTTCTTT. Amino acid sequence: CASSLVSNTEAFF.

J is TRBJ1-2 and V is TRBV20-1; TRBD1 matches at 7 bases. CDR3 length equals 10 residues. Germline CDR1 and CDR2: DFQATT and SNEGSKA (reference sequence). The junction had 3 bases not matched to a gene; V was cut back by 7 bases and J by 7 bases. CDR3 sequence reads: CSVRGAGYTF. CDR3 bases: TGCAGTGTCAGGGGGGCTGGCTACACCTTC.

The chain employs TRBV7-2 and TRBJ2-1; the match to TRBD2 covers 9 bases. V trimming: 4 bases; J trimming: 1 base; junction bases outside the gene matches: 11. Per the germline V gene, CDR1 is SGHTA and CDR2 is FQGNSA. This CDR3 is 18 amino acids long. The chain's CDR3 is CASSSDSLAGWSYNEQFF. The CDR3 DNA reads TGTGCCAGCAGCTCGGATTCCCTAGCGGGATGGTCCTACAATGAGCAGTTCTTC.

V and J are TRBV5-1 and TRBJ2-7; 9 nucleotides align to TRBD1. With V trimmed by 7 bases and J by 1 base, 6 bases remained unmatched. Germline lookup yields CDR1 SGHRS and CDR2 YFSETQ. The CDR3 covers 14 residues. The chain's CDR3 is CASGGTGLSYEQYF. For the CDR3, the DNA is TGCGCCAGCGGCGGGACAGGGTTATCCTACGAGCAGTACTTC.

J is TRBJ2-1 and V is TRBV5-1; D might be TRBD1 (6 bases). The CDR3 sequence is 14 residues long. Germline loops: CDR1 SGHRS, CDR2 YFSETQ. Trimming removed 4 bases from V and 7 bases from J, with 15 bases in between. The CDR3 DNA follows: TGCGCCAGCAGCCCTGGCGCAGGGACAAATGAGCAGTTCTTC. Translated, it gives CASSPGAGTNEQFF.